The 28 T cell receptor beta chains reported below all come from one sample, sequenced in a study of shared clonotypes between healthy human individuals. Naive CD8 cells lacked CD45RO and underwent positive selection for CCR7, leaving out terminally differentiated effector memory CD45RA+ cells. Generated by immunoSEQ multiplex PCR, the TCRdb table keeps only in-frame clones and is missing some. The table lists about 2.1 million clones, around 93% of them singletons. Material for sequencing was naive CD8+ T cells from PBMCs. Every receptor here comes from a man in his late teens or twenties in good health. Some clones in this sample may be carry-over from other donors' samples.

The V and J genes are TRBV27 and TRBJ1-4, with 7 nucleotides matching TRBD1. The V gene end was trimmed by 3 bases and the J gene end by 5 bases; junction bases not matched to a gene: 9. This CDR3 has 16 amino acids. Germline V gives CDR1 MNHEY, CDR2 SMNVEV (reference sequence). For the CDR3, the DNA is TGTGCCAGCAGTTTTGTCCTGGCGACAGGGAATGAAAAACTGTTTTTT. As protein: CASSFVLATGNEKLFF.

The chain uses TRBV7-2 and TRBJ2-7; 11 bases align to TRBD2. The CDR3 spans 17 residues. Germline trimming cut 3 bases from V and 2 bases from J; bases unmatched to any gene: 9. The V gene's germline CDR1 is SGHTA and CDR2 FQGNSA. CDR3: CASSLDQLAGVTYEQYF. The CDR3 DNA reads TGTGCCAGCAGCTTGGACCAACTAGCGGGGGTGACCTACGAGCAGTACTTC.

The chain combines TRBV7-6 with TRBJ2-2; 9 nucleotides match TRBD1. With V trimmed by 6 bases and J by 6 bases, 5 bases remained unmatched. The CDR3 is 14 amino acids. Per the germline V gene, CDR1 is SGHVS and CDR2 is FNYEAQ. The CDR3 sequence is CASSERQGAGELFF. The CDR3 coding sequence is TGTGCCAGCAGTGAACGACAGGGGGCCGGGGAGCTGTTTTTT. The full variable domain, completed using reference TRBV7-6 and TRBJ2-2, is GAGVSQSPRYKVTKRGQDVALRCDPISGHVSLYWYRQALGQGPEFLTYFNYEAQQDKSGLPNDRFSAERPEGSISTLTIQRTEQRDSAMYRCASSERQGAGELFFGEGSRLTVL.

V and J are TRBV14 and TRBJ1-3, with D perhaps TRBD1 (5 bases). CDR3 size: 14 residues. V shed 3 bases and J shed 6 bases, with 12 bases lying between them. Germline CDR1 reads SGHDN; CDR2 reads FVKESK. CDR3 nucleotides: TGTGCCAGCAGCCAGACCGGGACGTTAAACACCATATATTTT. It specifies CASSQTGTLNTIYF.

The rearrangement links TRBV5-1 to TRBJ2-3; D is perhaps TRBD1 (5 bases). From germline, CDR1 is SGHRS and CDR2 YFSETQ. Trimming took 3 bases from V and 3 from J, leaving 14 bases between them. The CDR3 is 15 residues long. This CDR3 reads CASSSGPQGTDTQYF. CDR3 DNA: TGCGCCAGCAGCTCCGGGCCCCAGGGTACAGATACGCAGTATTTT.

The chain is built from TRBV5-6 and TRBJ1-2; D is ambiguous. The CDR3 spans 13 residues. Trimming pared 0 bases from V and 3 bases from J, leaving 6 bases between. The germline V gene encodes CDR1 SGHDT and CDR2 YYEEEE. The CDR3 region has the DNA TGTGCCAGCAGCTTGGACACAGACTATGGCTACACCTTC. Translation gives CASSLDTDYGYTF.

This chain links TRBV9 with TRBJ2-6; D gene ambiguous. Trimming cost V 3 bases and J 6 bases, with 10 bases left between them. Looked up from germline, CDR1 is SGDLS and CDR2 is YYNGEE. This CDR3 contains 14 residues. CDR3 region: CASSALDTANVLTF. The CDR3 DNA follows: TGTGCCAGCAGCGCCTTAGACACGGCCAACGTCCTGACTTTC. The whole variable domain, remainder taken from reference TRBV9 and TRBJ2-6, is DSGVTQTPKHLITATGQRVTLRCSPRSGDLSVYWYQQSLDQGLQFLIQYYNGEERAKGNILERFSAQQFPDLHSELNLSSLELGDSALYFCASSALDTANVLTFGAGSRLTVL.

The chain uses TRBV6-5 and TRBJ2-1; D remains ambiguous. Germline CDR1 MNHEY, CDR2 SVGAGI. CDR3 length equals 15 residues. The V and J ends lost 5 bases and 0 bases respectively, with 11 bases between them. The CDR3: CASSQIESSYNEQFF. Here the CDR3 DNA reads TGTGCCAGCAGTCAGATAGAATCCTCCTACAATGAGCAGTTCTTC.

The chain joins TRBV5-6 to TRBJ2-5; the D gene is possibly TRBD1 (6 bases). The CDR3 is 15 amino acids. Per germline, CDR1 SGHDT and CDR2 YYEEEE. Trimming took off 3 bases at V and 4 bases at J, with 16 bases between the two ends. CDR3 in DNA: TGTGCCAGCAGCTACAAGACAGGCCCCCCAGAGACCCAGTACTTC. The encoded protein is CASSYKTGPPETQYF.

The V and J genes are TRBV9 and TRBJ2-2; D unclear. The CDR3 is made up of 14 amino acids. Germline values: CDR1 SGDLS, CDR2 YYNGEE. Between the trimmed V and J ends, which lost 0 bases and 1 base, there was a span of 4 bases. CDR3 in DNA: TGTGCCAGCAGCGTAGTTTTGAACACCGGGGAGCTGTTTTTT. Amino acids: CASSVVLNTGELFF. The complete variable domain, with remaining parts taken from reference TRBV9 and TRBJ2-2, reads DSGVTQTPKHLITATGQRVTLRCSPRSGDLSVYWYQQSLDQGLQFLIQYYNGEERAKGNILERFSAQQFPDLHSELNLSSLELGDSALYFCASSVVLNTGELFFGEGSRLTVL.

This sequence joins TRBV4-3 and TRBJ2-5; D uncertain. The length of the CDR3 is 13 residues. V gave up 0 bases and J gave up 3 bases, with 5 bases separating them. Germline-derived CDR1 and CDR2 are LGHNA and YSLEER. The CDR3 region is CASSQDTEETQYF. CDR3 coding DNA: TGCGCCAGCAGCCAAGATACAGAAGAGACCCAGTACTTC.

This chain joins TRBV29-1 and TRBJ2-5; the match to TRBD1 covers 8 bases. Germline V gives CDR1 SQVTM, CDR2 ANQGSEA. This CDR3 comprises 17 residues. V gave up 3 bases and J gave up 7 bases; unmatched junction bases: 19. CDR3 nucleotide sequence: TGCAGCGTTGAGCTCATGGGGACAGGAATCTTAGTGGGGACCCAGTACTTC. Amino acids: CSVELMGTGILVGTQYF.

The DNA for the CDR3 is TGCGCCAGCAGCCCAAAGACCCAGGGGGCCTCCTACAATGAGCAGTTCTTC. Its translation: CASSPKTQGASYNEQFF. The V and J genes are TRBV5-1 and TRBJ2-1, with 8 bases matching TRBD1. The CDR3 has 17 amino acids. Germline CDR1 reads SGHRS; CDR2 reads YFSETQ. V lost 4 bases and J lost 0; bases outside the gene matches: 9.

The chain employs TRBV7-9 and TRBJ1-2; D uncertain. This CDR3 is 14 amino acids long. Germline assignment: CDR1 SEHNR and CDR2 FQNEAQ (reference sequence). The CDR3 spells CASLKEGTNYGYTF. As DNA, the CDR3 is TGTGCTTCCCTGAAGGAGGGAACTAACTATGGCTACACCTTC.

Turning to this clone: This sample also contains other DNA sequences that code for the same CDR3. This rearrangement joins TRBV7-9 to TRBJ2-1; D gene unclear. Germline assignment: CDR1 SEHNR and CDR2 FQNEAQ (reference sequence). V lost 0 bases and J lost 2, with 8 bases in between. The CDR3 length is 15 residues. The CDR3 loop is CASSLALGAYNEQFF. The CDR3 DNA follows: TGTGCCAGCAGCTTAGCTCTAGGAGCCTACAATGAGCAGTTCTTC.

V is TRBV28 and J is TRBJ1-5, with 7 bases that match TRBD1. The junction had 10 bases not matched to a gene; V was cut back by 4 bases and J by 1 base. Germline V CDR1 and CDR2: MDHEN, SYDVKM. There are 17 residues in the CDR3. The CDR3 loop reads CASSSPMEGQSNQPQHF. The DNA for the CDR3 is TGTGCCAGCAGTTCGCCCATGGAGGGACAGAGCAATCAGCCCCAGCATTTT.

V gene TRBV7-3 combines with J gene TRBJ1-1, with D perhaps TRBD1 (5 bases). The germline gives CDR1 SGHTA, CDR2 FQGTGA. The CDR3 has 14 residues. V was trimmed by 2 bases and J by 7 bases, leaving 14 bases between them. The CDR3 DNA follows: TGTGCCAGCAGCTTAGACGGGACCTACTATGAAGCTTTCTTT. As protein: CASSLDGTYYEAFF. Looking up the rest from reference TRBV7-3 and TRBJ1-1 gives the full variable domain: GAGVSQTPSNKVTEKGKYVELRCDPISGHTALYWYRQSLGQGPEFLIYFQGTGAADDSGLPNDRFFAVRPEGSVSTLKIQRTERGDSAVYLCASSLDGTYYEAFFGQGTRLTVV.

In this sample, this clone turned up a few times. The chain is built from TRBV6-5 and TRBJ2-2; D unclear. This CDR3 comprises 15 residues. Trimming took off 4 bases at V and 1 base at J, with 10 bases between the two ends. Germline V gene data show CDR1 as MNHEY and CDR2 as SVGAGI. The CDR3: CASSSGRWNTGELFF. The CDR3 nucleotides are TGTGCCAGCAGTTCCGGACGGTGGAACACCGGGGAGCTGTTTTTT.

The rearrangement uses TRBV27 and TRBJ2-1; D call uncertain. V was shortened by 6 bases and J by 6 bases, with 9 bases between the two germline ends. The CDR3 totals 12 residues. Germline V gives CDR1 MNHEY, CDR2 SMNVEV (reference sequence). CDR3 nucleotide sequence: TGTGCCAGCAGCAAGGTTGGCAATGAGCAGTTCTTC. It codes for CASSKVGNEQFF.

The chain employs TRBV2 and TRBJ2-3, with D unresolved. CDR1 and CDR2 (germline): SNHLY, FYNNEI. The V end lost 4 bases, the J end lost 3 bases, and 14 bases lay between the germline ends. The CDR3 is 15 residues long. The CDR3 is CASSGYSRWTDTQYF. CDR3 in DNA: TGTGCCAGCAGTGGTTACAGTAGATGGACAGATACGCAGTATTTT.

The chain employs TRBV7-9 and TRBJ1-2; D ambiguous. Germline CDR1 is SEHNR and CDR2 is FQNEAQ (reference sequence). The CDR3 runs 14 residues. Trimming took off 2 bases at V and 2 bases at J, with 9 bases between the two ends. CDR3 in amino acids: CASSLSSPNYGYTF. DNA for the CDR3: TGTGCCAGCAGCTTAAGTTCTCCGAACTATGGCTACACCTTC.

V and J are TRBV6-6 and TRBJ2-2; D unresolved. V lost 2 bases and J 7 bases, leaving 8 bases between the germline ends. Looked up from germline, CDR1 is MNHNY and CDR2 is SVGAGI (reference sequence). This CDR3 contains 13 residues. The CDR3 region has the DNA TGTGCCAGCAGTTACCCCCCCTTCGGGGAGCTGTTTTTT. This sequence encodes CASSYPPFGELFF.

The genes are TRBV19 and TRBJ1-1; the match to TRBD1 covers 7 bases. Germline CDR1 and CDR2: LNHDA and SQIVND (reference sequence). Unmatched junction bases numbered 7, after V lost 7 bases and J lost 5 bases. The CDR3 covers 13 residues. The CDR3: CASTLQGTTEAFF. DNA of the CDR3: TGTGCCAGTACCTTACAGGGGACTACTGAAGCTTTCTTT.

The genes are TRBV30 and TRBJ2-3; 7 bases fit TRBD1. This CDR3 spans 18 amino acids. Germline assignment: CDR1 GTSNPN and CDR2 SVGIG (reference sequence). Trimming at V came to 4 bases and at J to 3 bases, leaving 19 bases not matched to a gene. The CDR3: CAWTWRWVAQGKTDTQYF. Here the CDR3 DNA reads TGTGCCTGGACATGGAGGTGGGTCGCACAGGGGAAAACAGATACGCAGTATTTT.

The chain combines TRBV7-9 with TRBJ1-2; D possibly corresponds to TRBD1 (5 bases). The CDR3 covers 13 residues. The V gene lost 4 bases and the J gene lost 5 bases, with 11 bases spanning the gap. Germline CDR1 SEHNR, CDR2 FQNEAQ (reference sequence). The DNA for the CDR3 is TGTGCCAGCAGCTCCGGGGCTACATATGGCTACACCTTC. Encoded protein: CASSSGATYGYTF.

The rearrangement uses TRBV30 and TRBJ2-3, with 7 bases identical to TRBD1. From germline, CDR1 is GTSNPN and CDR2 SVGIG (reference sequence). The CDR3 has 15 residues. V lost 1 base and J lost 0; bases outside the gene matches: 4. The CDR3: CAWSAWTGSTDTQYF. The CDR3 DNA reads as TGTGCCTGGAGTGCTTGGACAGGTAGCACAGATACGCAGTATTTT.

This chain links TRBV2 with TRBJ2-1; 7 nucleotides match TRBD2. Germline CDR1 reads SNHLY; CDR2 reads FYNNEI. Trimming at V came to 6 bases and at J to 2 bases, leaving 10 bases not matched to a gene. The CDR3 contains 16 residues. The CDR3 nucleotides read TGTGCCAGCAGCCCCGGCGGGGGACCCGCCTACAATGAGCAGTTCTTC. As protein: CASSPGGGPAYNEQFF.

The chain recombines TRBV4-1 with TRBJ2-3; perhaps TRBD2 as D (5 bases). Per the germline V gene, CDR1 is MGHRA and CDR2 is YSYEKL. The CDR3 is 15 amino acids. The V gene lost 0 bases and the J gene lost 0 bases, with 7 bases spanning the gap. For the CDR3, the DNA is TGCGCCAGCAGCCAAGAGCGGGTCAGCACAGATACGCAGTATTTT. Residues: CASSQERVSTDTQYF.